This T cell receptor beta chain was identified during a study of cytomegalovirus exposure and HLA in healthy donors. It was with 60 Vbeta and 13 Jbeta primers that the PCR ran. Clones were sequenced by immunoSEQ multiplex PCR, and TCRdb holds only the in-frame ones, with some missing. The sample lists 170,000 or so clones, about four fifths occurring once. Sequenced input: PBMCs. This sequence originates from a woman between 50 and 59 years old in good health and CMV-seropositive.

The CDR3 DNA is TGTGCCAGCAGGTCTAGCGGGGGGGGGCGCAATGAGCAGTTCTTC. Amino acids: CASRSSGGGRNEQFF. The chain carries TRBV6-5 and TRBJ2-1; 12 nucleotides agree with TRBD2. V gave up 6 bases and J gave up 6 bases; unmatched junction bases: 6. CDR1 is MNHEY, CDR2 SVGAGI, per germline. The CDR3 spans 15 residues.